This TCR beta chain came from a study of blood T cell repertoires in COVID-19. Study summary: Collection of acute and convalescent COVID-19 samples took place in the United States, Italy and Spain. T cells, B-cell-depleted T cells, or PBMCs supplied cDNA or gDNA.

Generated by immunoSEQ multiplex PCR, the TCRdb table keeps only in-frame clones and is missing some. The data show around 77,000 clones, with more than 60% seen just once and approximately 29% held by the top ten. Trimming removed 2 bases at V and 9 bases at J, with 16 bases between. This CDR3 has 13 residues. CDR1 and CDR2 (germline): SQVTM, ANQGSEA. Material for sequencing was peripheral blood. The chain uses TRBV29-1 and TRBJ1-1; the D gene is possibly TRBD1 (5 bases). The receptor was isolated from a woman aged 80 or older with active or convalescent COVID-19. CDR3 sequence reads: CSVEKGSAQKAFF. The CDR3 DNA is TGCAGCGTTGAAAAGGGGTCGGCCCAAAAAGCTTTCTTT.